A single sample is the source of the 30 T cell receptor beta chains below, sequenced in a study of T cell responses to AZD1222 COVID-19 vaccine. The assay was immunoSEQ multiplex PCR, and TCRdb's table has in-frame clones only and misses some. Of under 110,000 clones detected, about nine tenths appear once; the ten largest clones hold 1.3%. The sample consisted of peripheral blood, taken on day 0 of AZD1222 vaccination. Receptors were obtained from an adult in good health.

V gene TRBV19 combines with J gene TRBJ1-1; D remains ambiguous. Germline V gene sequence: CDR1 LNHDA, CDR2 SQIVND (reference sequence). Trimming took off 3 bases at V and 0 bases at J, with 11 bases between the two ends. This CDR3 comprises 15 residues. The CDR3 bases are TGTGCCAGTAGTATTGCGGCAGAGATGAACACTGAAGCTTTCTTT. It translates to CASSIAAEMNTEAFF.

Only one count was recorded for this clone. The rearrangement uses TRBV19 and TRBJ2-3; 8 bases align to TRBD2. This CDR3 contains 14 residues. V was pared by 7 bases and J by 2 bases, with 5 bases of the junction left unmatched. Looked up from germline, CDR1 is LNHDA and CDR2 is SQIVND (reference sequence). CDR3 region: CASNWRGATDTQYF. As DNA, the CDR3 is TGTGCCAGTAACTGGCGGGGGGCCACAGATACGCAGTATTTT. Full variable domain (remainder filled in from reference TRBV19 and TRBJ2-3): DGGITQSPKYLFRKEGQNVTLSCEQNLNHDAMYWYRQDPGQGLRLIYYSQIVNDFQKGDIAEGYSVSREKKESFPLTVTSAQKNPTAFYLCASNWRGATDTQYFGPGTRLTVL.

CDR3 DNA sequence: TGCAGCGTCGAGACCCGGGACAGGTACTATGGCTACACCTTC. This translates into CSVETRDRYYGYTF. The chain employs TRBV29-1 and TRBJ1-2, with 8 bases matching TRBD1. The CDR3 extends over 14 amino acids. Germline V gives CDR1 SQVTM, CDR2 ANQGSEA. The junction had 9 bases not matched to a gene; V was cut back by 6 bases and J by 3 bases.

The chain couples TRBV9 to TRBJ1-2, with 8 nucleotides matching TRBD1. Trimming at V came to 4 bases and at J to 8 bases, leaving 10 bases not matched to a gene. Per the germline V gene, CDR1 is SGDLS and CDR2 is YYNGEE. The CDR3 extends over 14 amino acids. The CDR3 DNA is TGTGCCAGCAGCCCCCCAGGGGGCGCGAGAGGCTACACCTTC. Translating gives CASSPPGGARGYTF.

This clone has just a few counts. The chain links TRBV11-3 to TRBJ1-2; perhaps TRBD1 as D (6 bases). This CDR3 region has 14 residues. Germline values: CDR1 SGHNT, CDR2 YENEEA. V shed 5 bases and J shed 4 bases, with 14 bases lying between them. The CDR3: CASSHQGPRYGYTF. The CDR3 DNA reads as TGTGCCAGCAGCCACCAGGGGCCGCGCTATGGCTACACCTTC. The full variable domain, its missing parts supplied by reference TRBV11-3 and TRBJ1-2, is EAGVVQSPRYKIIEKKQPVAFWCNPISGHNTLYWYLQNLGQGPELLIRYENEEAVDDSQLPKDRFSAERLKGVDSTLKIQPAELGDSAVYLCASSHQGPRYGYTFGSGTRLTVV.

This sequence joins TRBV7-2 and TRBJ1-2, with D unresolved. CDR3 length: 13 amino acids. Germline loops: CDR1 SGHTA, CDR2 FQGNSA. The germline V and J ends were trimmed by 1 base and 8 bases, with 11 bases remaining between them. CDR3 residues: CASSLEPRSGYTF. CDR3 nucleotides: TGTGCCAGCAGCTTAGAACCCCGTTCGGGCTACACCTTC.

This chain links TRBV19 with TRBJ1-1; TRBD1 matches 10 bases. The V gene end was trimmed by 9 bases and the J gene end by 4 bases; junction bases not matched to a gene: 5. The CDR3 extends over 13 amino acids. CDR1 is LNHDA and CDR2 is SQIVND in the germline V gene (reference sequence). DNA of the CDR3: TGTGCCAGCGGGACAGGGGTGATCACTGAAGCTTTCTTT. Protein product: CASGTGVITEAFF. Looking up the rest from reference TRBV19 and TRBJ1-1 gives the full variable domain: DGGITQSPKYLFRKEGQNVTLSCEQNLNHDAMYWYRQDPGQGLRLIYYSQIVNDFQKGDIAEGYSVSREKKESFPLTVTSAQKNPTAFYLCASGTGVITEAFFGQGTRLTVV.

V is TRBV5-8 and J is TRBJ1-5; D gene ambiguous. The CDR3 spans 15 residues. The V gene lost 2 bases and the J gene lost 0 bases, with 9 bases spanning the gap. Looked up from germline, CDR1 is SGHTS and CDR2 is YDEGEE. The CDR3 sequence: CASSFNEYSNQPQHF. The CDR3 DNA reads TGTGCCAGCAGCTTTAACGAATATAGCAATCAGCCCCAGCATTTT. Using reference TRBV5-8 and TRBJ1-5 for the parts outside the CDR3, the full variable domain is EAGVTQSPTHLIKTRGQQATLRCSPISGHTSVYWYQQALGLGLQFLLWYDEGEERNRGNFPPRFSGRQFPNYSSELNVNALELEDSALYLCASSFNEYSNQPQHFGDGTRLSIL.

CDR3 sequence (DNA): TGCGCCAGCAGCTCACTGATAGACCCCGGCTACACCTTC. This gives the protein CASSSLIDPGYTF. This rearrangement joins TRBV4-1 to TRBJ1-2; no definite D call. This CDR3 spans 13 amino acids. V was cut by 5 bases and J by 8 bases, with 15 bases left in between. Germline V gene data show CDR1 as MGHRA and CDR2 as YSYEKL.

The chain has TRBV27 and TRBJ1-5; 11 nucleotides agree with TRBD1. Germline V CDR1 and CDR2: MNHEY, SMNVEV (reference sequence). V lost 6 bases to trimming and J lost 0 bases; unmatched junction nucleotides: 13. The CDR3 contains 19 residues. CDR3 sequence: CASSKFGTGGIHSNQPQHF. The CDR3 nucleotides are TGTGCCAGCAGCAAATTCGGGACAGGGGGTATCCATAGCAATCAGCCCCAGCATTTT.

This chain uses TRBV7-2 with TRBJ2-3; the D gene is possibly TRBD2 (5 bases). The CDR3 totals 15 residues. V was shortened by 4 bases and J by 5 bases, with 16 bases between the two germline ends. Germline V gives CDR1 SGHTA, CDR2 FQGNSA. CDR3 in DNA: TGTGCCAGCAGCTCCGCGACGGCGGGTCAAGATACGCAGTATTTT. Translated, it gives CASSSATAGQDTQYF.

The CDR3 sequence is CASSLAGQGPYGYTF. CDR3 sequence (DNA): TGTGCCAGCAGCTTAGCGGGGCAGGGCCCCTATGGCTACACCTTC. The V call is TRBV11-2, the J call TRBJ1-2, with a tentative D call TRBD1 (5 bases). CDR3 length: 15 amino acids. CDR1 is SGHAT, CDR2 FQNNGV, per germline. Trimming shortened V by 1 base and J by 4 bases, and 13 bases separated the two germline ends.

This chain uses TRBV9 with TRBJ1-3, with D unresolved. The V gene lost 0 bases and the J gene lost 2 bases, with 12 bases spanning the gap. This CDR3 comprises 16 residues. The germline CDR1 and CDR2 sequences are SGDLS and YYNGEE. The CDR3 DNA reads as TGTGCCAGCAGCGTAGACAGCCTGGGCGCTGGAAACACCATATATTTT. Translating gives CASSVDSLGAGNTIYF.

DNA for the CDR3: TGTGCCAGCAGCCTAAACCTGGGTGAAGCTTTCTTT. Translating it yields CASSLNLGEAFF. This sequence joins TRBV11-2 and TRBJ1-1; D not certain. V shed 5 bases and J shed 7 bases, with 11 bases lying between them. From germline, CDR1 is SGHAT and CDR2 FQNNGV. CDR3 length: 12 amino acids.

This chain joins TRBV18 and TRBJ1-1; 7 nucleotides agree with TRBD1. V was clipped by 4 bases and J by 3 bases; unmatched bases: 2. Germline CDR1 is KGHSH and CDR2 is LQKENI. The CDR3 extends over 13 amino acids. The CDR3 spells CASSQGADTEAFF. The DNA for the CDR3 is TGTGCCAGCTCACAGGGGGCGGACACTGAAGCTTTCTTT. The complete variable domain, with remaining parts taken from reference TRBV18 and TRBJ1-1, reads NAGVMQNPRHLVRRRGQEARLRCSPMKGHSHVYWYRQLPEEGLKFMVYLQKENIIDESGMPKERFSAEFPKEGPSILRIQQVVRGDSAAYFCASSQGADTEAFFGQGTRLTVV.

The CDR3 loop reads CASSQDLGTGLYGYTF. DNA for the CDR3: TGTGCCAGCAGCCAAGATTTGGGGACAGGGCTCTATGGCTACACCTTC. The chain carries TRBV3-1 (or the pseudogene TRBV3-2) and TRBJ1-2; TRBD1 agrees at 9 bases. Germline values: CDR1 LGHDT, CDR2 YNNKEL (reference sequence). The junction had 6 bases not matched to a gene; V was cut back by 0 bases and J by 4 bases. This CDR3 is 16 amino acids long.

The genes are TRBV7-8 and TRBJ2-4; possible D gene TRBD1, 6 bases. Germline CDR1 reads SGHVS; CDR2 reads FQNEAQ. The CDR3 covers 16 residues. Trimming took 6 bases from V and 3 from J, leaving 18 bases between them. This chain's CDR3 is CASSRQADGDKNIQYF. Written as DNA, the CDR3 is TGTGCCAGCAGTAGACAGGCCGACGGCGACAAAAACATTCAGTACTTC.

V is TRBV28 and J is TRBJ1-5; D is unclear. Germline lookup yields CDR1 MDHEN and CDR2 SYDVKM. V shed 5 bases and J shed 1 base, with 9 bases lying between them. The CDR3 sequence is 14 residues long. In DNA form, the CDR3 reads TGTGCCAGCAGTGGGTCCGGGAGCAATCAGCCCCAGCATTTT. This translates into CASSGSGSNQPQHF.

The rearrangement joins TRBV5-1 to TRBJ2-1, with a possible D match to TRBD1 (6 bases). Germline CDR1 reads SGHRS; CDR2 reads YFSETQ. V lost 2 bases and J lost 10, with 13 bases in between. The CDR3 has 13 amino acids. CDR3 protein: CASSLQGWREQFF. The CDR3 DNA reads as TGCGCCAGCAGCTTACAGGGCTGGAGGGAGCAGTTCTTC.

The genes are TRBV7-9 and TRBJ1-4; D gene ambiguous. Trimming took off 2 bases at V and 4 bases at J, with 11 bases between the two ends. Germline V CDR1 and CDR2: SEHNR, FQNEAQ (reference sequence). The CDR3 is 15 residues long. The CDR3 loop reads CASSLSRLRNEKLFF. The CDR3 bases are TGTGCCAGCAGCTTATCCCGGCTCCGTAATGAAAAACTGTTTTTT.

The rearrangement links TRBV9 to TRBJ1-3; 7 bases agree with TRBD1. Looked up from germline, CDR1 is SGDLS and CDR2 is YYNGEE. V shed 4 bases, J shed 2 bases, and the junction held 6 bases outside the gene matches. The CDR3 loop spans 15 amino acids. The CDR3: CASSQEGGPGNTIYF. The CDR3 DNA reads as TGTGCCAGCAGCCAAGAAGGGGGCCCTGGAAACACCATATATTTT.

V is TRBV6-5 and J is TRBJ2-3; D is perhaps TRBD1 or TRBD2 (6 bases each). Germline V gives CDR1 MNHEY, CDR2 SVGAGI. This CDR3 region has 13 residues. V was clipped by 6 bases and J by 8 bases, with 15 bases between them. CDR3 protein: CASREKGGSTQYF. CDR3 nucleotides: TGTGCCAGCAGGGAGAAGGGGGGAAGTACGCAGTATTTT.

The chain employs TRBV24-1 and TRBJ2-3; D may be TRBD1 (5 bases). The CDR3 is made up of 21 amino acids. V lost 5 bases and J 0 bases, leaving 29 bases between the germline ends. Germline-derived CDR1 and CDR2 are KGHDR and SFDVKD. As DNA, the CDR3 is TGTGCCACCAGTGCCCGGTTTTGGGGCAAGGTTTCGGATACTAGCACAGATACGCAGTATTTT. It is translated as CATSARFWGKVSDTSTDTQYF.

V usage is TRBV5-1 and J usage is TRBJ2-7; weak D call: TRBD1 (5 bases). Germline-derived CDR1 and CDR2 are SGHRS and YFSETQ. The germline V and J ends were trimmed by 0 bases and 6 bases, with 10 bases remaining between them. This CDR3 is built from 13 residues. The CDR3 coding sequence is TGCGCCAGCAGCTTGGGGGGCGCTTCCGAGCAGTACTTC. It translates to CASSLGGASEQYF.

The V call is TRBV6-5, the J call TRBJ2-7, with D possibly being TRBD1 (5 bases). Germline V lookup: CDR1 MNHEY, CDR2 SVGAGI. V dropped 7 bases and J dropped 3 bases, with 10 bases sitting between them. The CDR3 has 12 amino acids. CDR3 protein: CASTDIFYEQYF. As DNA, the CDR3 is TGTGCCAGCACGGACATCTTCTACGAGCAGTACTTC.

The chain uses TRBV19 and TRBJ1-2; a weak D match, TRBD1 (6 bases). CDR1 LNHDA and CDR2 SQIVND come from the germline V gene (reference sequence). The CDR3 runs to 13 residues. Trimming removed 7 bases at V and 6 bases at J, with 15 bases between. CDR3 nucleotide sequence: TGTGCCAGTAAGGGGACAAACAGTAATGGCTACACCTTC. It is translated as CASKGTNSNGYTF.

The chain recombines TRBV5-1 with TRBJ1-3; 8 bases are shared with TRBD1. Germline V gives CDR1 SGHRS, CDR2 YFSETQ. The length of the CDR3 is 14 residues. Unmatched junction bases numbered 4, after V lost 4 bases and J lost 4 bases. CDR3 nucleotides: TGCGCCAGCAGCCCGACAGGGGTCGGAAACACCATATATTTT. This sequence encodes CASSPTGVGNTIYF.

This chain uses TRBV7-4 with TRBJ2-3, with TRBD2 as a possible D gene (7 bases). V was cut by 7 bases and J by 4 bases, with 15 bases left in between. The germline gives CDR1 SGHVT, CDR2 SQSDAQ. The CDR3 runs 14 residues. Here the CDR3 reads CASTPGEGADTQYF. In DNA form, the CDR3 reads TGTGCCAGCACCCCCGGGGAGGGGGCAGATACGCAGTATTTT. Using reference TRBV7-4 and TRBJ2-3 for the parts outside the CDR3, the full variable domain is GAGVSQSPRYKVAKRGRDVALRCDSISGHVTLYWYRQTLGQGSEVLTYSQSDAQRDKSGRPSGRFSAERPERSVSTLKIQRTEQGDSAVYLCASTPGEGADTQYFGPGTRLTVL.

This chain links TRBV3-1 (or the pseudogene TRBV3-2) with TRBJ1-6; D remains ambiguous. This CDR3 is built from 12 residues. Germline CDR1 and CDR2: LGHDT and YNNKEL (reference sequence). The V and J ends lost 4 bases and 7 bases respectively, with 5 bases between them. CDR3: CASSPNNSPLHF. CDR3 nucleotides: TGTGCCAGCAGCCCTAACAATTCACCCCTCCACTTT.

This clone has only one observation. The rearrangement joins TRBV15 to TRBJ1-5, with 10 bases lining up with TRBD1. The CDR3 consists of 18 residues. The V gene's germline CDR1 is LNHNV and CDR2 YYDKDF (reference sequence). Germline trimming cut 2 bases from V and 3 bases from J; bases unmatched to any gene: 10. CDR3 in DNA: TGTGCCACCAGCAGATTGACAGGGGGCTCGGATATCAATCAGCCCCAGCATTTT. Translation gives CATSRLTGGSDINQPQHF. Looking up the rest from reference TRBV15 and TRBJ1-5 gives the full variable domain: DAMVIQNPRYQVTQFGKPVTLSCSQTLNHNVMYWYQQKSSQAPKLLFHYYDKDFNNEADTPDNFQSRRPNTSFCFLDIRSPGLGDTAMYLCATSRLTGGSDINQPQHFGDGTRLSIL.